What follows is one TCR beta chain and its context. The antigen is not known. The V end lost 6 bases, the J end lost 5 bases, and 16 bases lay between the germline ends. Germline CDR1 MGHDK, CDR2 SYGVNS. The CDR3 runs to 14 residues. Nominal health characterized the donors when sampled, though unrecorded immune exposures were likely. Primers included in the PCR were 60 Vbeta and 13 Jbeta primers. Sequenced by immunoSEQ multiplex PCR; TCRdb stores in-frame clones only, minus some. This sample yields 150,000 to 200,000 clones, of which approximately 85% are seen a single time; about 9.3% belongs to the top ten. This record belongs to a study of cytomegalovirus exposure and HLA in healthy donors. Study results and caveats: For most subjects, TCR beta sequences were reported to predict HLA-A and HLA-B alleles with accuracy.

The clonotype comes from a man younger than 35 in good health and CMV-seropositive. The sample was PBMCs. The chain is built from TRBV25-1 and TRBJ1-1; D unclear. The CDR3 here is CASSPSRGITEAFF. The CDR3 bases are TGTGCCAGCAGCCCATCCCGAGGAATTACTGAAGCTTTCTTT.